This is a list of T cell receptor beta chains from one sample in a study of CD8+ T cells in alopecia areata. Generated by immunoSEQ multiplex PCR, the TCRdb table keeps only in-frame clones and is missing some. The sample gives about 160,000 clones, roughly 65% of which show up once; over 0.85% is in the top ten. Sequenced material: CD4+ T cells sorted from blood, taken at week 4, from a patient treated with tofacitinib. These receptors all stem from a human donor with alopecia areata. The CDR3 runs from the conserved cysteine through the conserved F or W. The order of the fields is J gene, V gene, clone size, D gene, CDR3 length, CDR3 DNA, CDR3 protein. D genes are given only for firm matches. Size values are once, few and many counts, or a class for expanded clones, and some rows have none.

TRBJ1-1 | TRBV5-4 | . | . | 14 | TGTGCCAGCAGCTTCATAATGGGGGACACTGAAGCTTTCTTT | CASSFIMGDTEAFF
TRBJ2-1 | TRBV7-3 | . | . | 15 | TGTGCCAGCAGCCCGTCGGGTGAGGGGTACAATGAGCAGTTCTTC | CASSPSGEGYNEQFF
TRBJ2-6 | TRBV27 | few | . | 15 | TGTGCCAGCAGTCCCGAGCAGGCTGGGGCCAACGTCCTGACTTTC | CASSPEQAGANVLTF
TRBJ2-5 | TRBV5-1 | . | . | 15 | TGCGCCAGCAGCTCCGCGGGGACTCAGAAAGAGACCCAGTACTTC | CASSSAGTQKETQYF
TRBJ2-3 | TRBV6-5 | . | TRBD2 | 16 | TGTGCCAGCAGTTACTCGGGACTAGCGGGCACAGATACGCAGTATTTT | CASSYSGLAGTDTQYF
TRBJ2-7 | TRBV6-6 | . | TRBD2 | 16 | TGTGCCAGCAGTTCCCCCGGGGTAGCGGGGGTATACGAGCAGTACTTC | CASSSPGVAGVYEQYF
TRBJ2-2 | TRBV7-2 | . | . | 14 | TGTGCCAGCAGCTTAGCTAGGGGAACCGGGGAGCTGTTTTTT | CASSLARGTGELFF
TRBJ2-7 | TRBV6-5 | . | . | 13 | TGTGCCAGCACCCCCAACCCCCCCTACGAGCAGTACTTC | CASTPNPPYEQYF
TRBJ1-2 | TRBV30 | . | TRBD1 | 14 | TGTGCCTGGAATCTCCACCGACAGGGGAGTGGCTACACCTTC | CAWNLHRQGSGYTF
TRBJ2-7 | TRBV6-6 | . | TRBD1 | 15 | TGTGCCAGCAGTTCCCCCTTGGTCTCGGGACAGGGGGCTGACTTC | CASSSPLVSGQGADF
TRBJ2-2 | TRBV5-1 | . | TRBD1 | 15 | TGCGCCAGCAGCTCCGGGACAGCGAACACCGGGGAGCTGTTTTTT | CASSSGTANTGELFF
TRBJ1-2 | TRBV6-5 | . | . | 13 | TGTGCCAGCAGCCCCATCCTGGTGGGAGGCTACACCTTC | CASSPILVGGYTF
TRBJ2-7 | TRBV2 | . | TRBD1 | 12 | TGTGCCACCCGGGACAGACTATCCGAGCAGTACTTC | CATRDRLSEQYF
TRBJ2-1 | TRBV4-2 | . | TRBD2 | 18 | TGTGCCAGCAGCCACTCCGGGACTAGCGGGGGGACCTACAATGAGCAGTTCTTC | CASSHSGTSGGTYNEQFF